Presented here are 4 T cell receptor beta chains from one specimen sequenced in a study of CD8 T cells in ankylosing spondylitis. Findings and caveats of the study: Blood of patients with ankylosing spondylitis appeared to be characterized by a TCR beta motif of seven or eight highly homologous variants.

The antigens these receptors bind are not known. TCRdb reprocessed the 5' RACE reads with MiXCR, giving one entry per CDR3 protein. The table has under 250,000 distinct CDR3 sequences, approximately 7.3% seen once. Sequenced material: blood, either unsorted or a sorted T cell fraction (not recorded which). These receptors were obtained from a male donor with ankylosing spondylitis.

This chain joins TRBV9 and TRBJ2-5; the match to TRBD2 covers 8 bases. V gave up 5 bases and J gave up 1 base; unmatched junction bases: 4. This CDR3 comprises 14 residues. CDR1 is SGDLS and CDR2 is YYNGEE in the germline V gene. Written as DNA, the CDR3 is TGTGCCAGCAGTGCGGGGGGCCTCCAAGAGACCCAGTACTTC. Encoded protein: CASSAGGLQETQYF. Complete variable domain (other parts from reference TRBV9 and TRBJ2-5): DSGVTQTPKHLITATGQRVTLRCSPRSGDLSVYWYQQSLDQGLQFLIQYYNGEERAKGNILERFSAQQFPDLHSELNLSSLELGDSALYFCASSAGGLQETQYFGPGTRLLVL.

This clonotype was counted ten times or more. V gene TRBV6-5 combines with J gene TRBJ2-7; D remains ambiguous. The germline CDR1 and CDR2 sequences are MNHEY and SVGAGI. V was pared by 4 bases and J by 2 bases, with 9 bases between. The length of the CDR3 is 13 residues. CDR3 bases: TGTGCCAGCAGTTCTCAGCCGGCCTACGAGCAGTACTTC. Amino acid sequence: CASSSQPAYEQYF.

In this sample, this clonotype turned up a few times. The V and J genes are TRBV7-9 and TRBJ1-2; D is possibly TRBD1 (5 bases). Germline values: CDR1 SEHNR, CDR2 FQNEAQ (reference sequence). V was clipped by 6 bases and J by 7 bases, with 12 bases between them. The CDR3 is 12 residues long. In DNA form, the CDR3 reads TGTGCCAGCAGATATCAGGGAGGTGGCTACACCTTC. This sequence encodes CASRYQGGGYTF. Full variable domain (missing parts from reference TRBV7-9 and TRBJ1-2): DTGVSQNPRHKITKRGQNVTFRCDPISEHNRLYWYRQTLGQGPEFLTYFQNEAQLEKSRLLSDRFSAERPKGSFSTLEIQRTEQGDSAMYLCASRYQGGGYTFGSGTRLTVV.

This clonotype appeared a few times. This chain connects TRBV29-1 to TRBJ1-4; TRBD1 is a possible D gene (6 bases). The V gene lost 5 bases and the J gene lost 10 bases, with 14 bases spanning the gap. The length of the CDR3 is 12 residues. Germline V CDR1 and CDR2: SQVTM, ANQGSEA. In DNA, the CDR3 is TGCAGCGTTCCCTCCGGAGGGGGAAAACTGTTTTTT. The encoded protein is CSVPSGGGKLFF.